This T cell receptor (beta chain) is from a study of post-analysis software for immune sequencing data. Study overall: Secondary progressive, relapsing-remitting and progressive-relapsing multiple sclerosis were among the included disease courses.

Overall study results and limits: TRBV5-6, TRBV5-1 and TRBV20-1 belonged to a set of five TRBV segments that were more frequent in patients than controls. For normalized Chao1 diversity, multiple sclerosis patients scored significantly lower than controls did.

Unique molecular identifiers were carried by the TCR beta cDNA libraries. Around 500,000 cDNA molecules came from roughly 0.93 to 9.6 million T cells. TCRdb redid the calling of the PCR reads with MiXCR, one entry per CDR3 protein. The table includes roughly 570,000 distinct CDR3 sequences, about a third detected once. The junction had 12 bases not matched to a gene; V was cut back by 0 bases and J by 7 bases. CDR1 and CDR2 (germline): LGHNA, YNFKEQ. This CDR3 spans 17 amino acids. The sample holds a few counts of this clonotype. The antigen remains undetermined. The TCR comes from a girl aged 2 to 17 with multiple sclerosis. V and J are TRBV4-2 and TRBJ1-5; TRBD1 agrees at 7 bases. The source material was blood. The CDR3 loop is CASSQDQAGRGGQPQHF. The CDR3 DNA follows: TGTGCCAGCAGCCAAGATCAAGCCGGCAGGGGGGGGCAGCCCCAGCATTTT.